The 16 T cell receptor beta chains below come from one sample, sequenced in a study of regulatory T cells in long-lasting Graves disease. Building of the TCR beta libraries involved iRepertoire HTBI primers and Arm-PCR of CDR3 regions. TCRdb re-analysed the multiplex PCR reads in MiXCR, keeping a single row per CDR3 protein. This table has roughly 520,000 distinct CDR3 sequences, about 12% appearing once. Time point reported: newly diagnosed GD, antithyroid drugs for less than 3 months. The TCR library used RNA extracted from PBMCs. These sequences were also reported in another study, on T cells in Graves' hyperthyroidism and ophthalmopathy.

Source: peripheral blood mononuclear cells (PBMCs), taken at new diagnosis, from a patient treated with antithyroid drugs. The receptors derive from a woman in her 30s with Graves disease.

This clonotype has ten or more counts. CDR3 in DNA: TGCAGTGCTAGAAATTCGGGGAATGAGCAGTTCTTC. Translated: CSARNSGNEQFF. The J gene is TRBJ2-1, the V gene TRBV20-1; possibly TRBD2 for D (5 bases). V was shortened by 2 bases and J by 7 bases, with 9 bases between the two germline ends. Per the germline V gene, CDR1 is DFQATT and CDR2 is SNEGSKA (reference sequence). This CDR3 is 12 amino acids long.

This clonotype was counted ten times or more. CDR3 DNA sequence: TGCAGTGCTAAAGATTCCTACGAGCAGTACTTC. It yields the protein CSAKDSYEQYF. The chain links TRBV20-1 to TRBJ2-7, with no clear D. The length of the CDR3 is 11 residues. Germline V gene sequence: CDR1 DFQATT, CDR2 SNEGSKA (reference sequence). V was shortened by 4 bases and J by 1 base, with 5 bases between the two germline ends.

This clonotype was found many times. The rearrangement links TRBV7-3 to TRBJ1-1, with unresolved D. Looked up from germline, CDR1 is SGHTA and CDR2 is FQGTGA. V was cut by 1 base and J by 6 bases, with 9 bases left in between. The CDR3 is made up of 13 amino acids. CDR3 coding DNA: TGTGCCAGCAGCTTAATCGGGGTCTCTGAAGCTTTCTTT. Protein: CASSLIGVSEAFF.

This chain links TRBV10-1 with TRBJ2-3; no definite D call. The CDR3 runs 9 residues. Germline V gene data show CDR1 as WNHNN and CDR2 as SYGVQD (reference sequence). Trimming left V 2 bases short and J 13 bases short, with 4 bases between. This CDR3 is CASSERKYF. CDR3 DNA: TGCGCCAGCAGTGAGAGAAAGTATTTT.

In its sample, this clonotype was seen a few times. A much larger clone lies a single base off, so this may be a read error. The rearrangement uses TRBV7-3 and TRBJ2-3; TRBD1 agrees at 9 bases. Per germline, CDR1 SGHTA and CDR2 FQGTGA. The length of the CDR3 is 16 residues. The ends lost 5 bases at V and 1 base at J; junction bases unmatched: 7. The CDR3 reads CASSPTGGRGTDTQYF. The CDR3 DNA is TGTGCCAGCAGCCCTACAGGGGGCAGAGGCACAGATACGCAGTATTTT.

The genes are TRBV7-9 and TRBJ1-1; tentative D call: TRBD1 (5 bases). CDR1 and CDR2 (germline): SEHNR, FQNEAQ (reference sequence). CDR3 length: 13 amino acids. V was cut by 4 bases and J by 6 bases, with 12 bases left in between. The CDR3 nucleotides read TGTGCCAGCAGCTCGATGGGGGGGGCTGAAGCTTTCTTT. This codes for CASSSMGGAEAFF.

This clonotype has a count of ten or more. The chain links TRBV9 to TRBJ1-6; D is perhaps TRBD1 (5 bases). CDR1 SGDLS and CDR2 YYNGEE come from the germline V gene. The V gene lost 3 bases and the J gene lost 4 bases, with 14 bases spanning the gap. This CDR3 spans 16 amino acids. CDR3 loop: CASSGGGGQYNSPLHF. The CDR3 nucleotides read TGTGCCAGCAGCGGCGGGGGAGGCCAGTATAATTCACCCCTCCACTTT.

This clonotype was recorded at least ten times. The chain is built from TRBV12-3 or TRBV12-4 and TRBJ2-3, with TRBD2 identical over 7 bases. The junction had 6 bases not matched to a gene; V was cut back by 4 bases and J by 2 bases. This CDR3 region has 15 residues. The CDR3, as DNA: TGTGCCAGCAGTTCGGGACTACCCCCCACAGATACGCAGTATTTT. Amino acid sequence: CASSSGLPPTDTQYF.

In this sample, this clonotype turned up many times. The chain employs TRBV5-1 and TRBJ1-2; D not certain. CDR1 and CDR2 from the germline V gene are SGHRS and YFSETQ. The CDR3 contains 13 residues. The V gene lost 0 bases and the J gene lost 4 bases, with 7 bases spanning the gap. Written as DNA, the CDR3 is TGCGCCAGCAGCTTGGCGCTATCCTATGGCTACACCTTC. This encodes CASSLALSYGYTF.

J is TRBJ2-1 and V is TRBV6-1, with TRBD2 as a possible D gene (6 bases). The CDR3 consists of 15 residues. The V gene lost 6 bases and the J gene lost 0 bases, with 12 bases spanning the gap. Germline loops: CDR1 MNHNS, CDR2 SASEGT. This chain's CDR3 is CASSLFGSSYNEQFF. CDR3 coding DNA: TGTGCCAGCAGCCTTTTCGGGAGCTCCTACAATGAGCAGTTCTTC.

The genes are TRBV6-2 or TRBV6-3 and TRBJ2-7; TRBD1 or TRBD2 may be the D gene (5 bases each). Germline V lookup: CDR1 MNHEY, CDR2 SVGEGT. The CDR3 covers 15 residues. The V gene lost 0 bases and the J gene lost 4 bases, with 13 bases spanning the gap. The CDR3 coding sequence is TGTGCCAGCAGTTACTCAGGGACGCCAAAATACGAGCAGTACTTC. Protein product: CASSYSGTPKYEQYF.

This clonotype appeared many times. The chain is built from TRBV28 and TRBJ1-3; D is undetermined. The V end lost 4 bases, the J end lost 0 bases, and 10 bases lay between the germline ends. The CDR3 is 15 amino acids. From germline, CDR1 is MDHEN and CDR2 SYDVKM. Here the CDR3 reads CASSSQSDSGNTIYF. The CDR3 coding sequence is TGTGCCAGCAGTTCACAGTCCGACTCTGGAAACACCATATATTTT.

This clonotype has a handful of counts. Given a much more abundant clone one base away, this may be a read error. V gene TRBV6-1 combines with J gene TRBJ1-4, with D unclear. Germline V lookup: CDR1 MNHNS, CDR2 SASEGT. The CDR3 sequence is 16 residues long. CDR3 protein: CASSEGRVRTNEKLSF. DNA for the CDR3: TGTGCCAGCAGTGAAGGTCGCGTACGGACTAATGAAAAACTGTCTTTT.

This clonotype was found many times. V is TRBV28 and J is TRBJ2-1; 8 nucleotides match TRBD2. Germline CDR1 and CDR2: MDHEN and SYDVKM. Trimming at V came to 6 bases and at J to 6 bases, leaving 13 bases not matched to a gene. The CDR3 is 16 amino acids. CDR3 protein: CASSTSGGAGSNEQFF. DNA for the CDR3: TGTGCCAGCAGCACCTCCGGGGGGGCGGGCAGCAATGAGCAGTTCTTC.

DNA for the CDR3: TGTGCCAGCAGCTTAGAATCGAGCGGGAGAGACGAGCAGTACTTC. This encodes CASSLESSGRDEQYF. V is TRBV13 and J is TRBJ2-7; TRBD2 matches at 8 bases. Germline assignment: CDR1 PRHDT and CDR2 FYEKMQ (reference sequence). With V trimmed by 1 base and J by 5 bases, 7 bases remained unmatched. CDR3 length: 15 residues.

Concerning this clonotype: A far larger clone is one nucleotide away, so this likely arose from a read error. The chain combines TRBV11-2 with TRBJ2-1; TRBD1 matches at 8 bases. The CDR3 covers 13 residues. CDR1 and CDR2 (germline): SGHAT, FQNNGV. V gave up 0 bases and J gave up 10 bases; unmatched junction bases: 2. CDR3: CASSLEQGGEQFF. CDR3 nucleotides: TGTGCCAGCAGCTTAGAACAGGGGGGCGAGCAGTTCTTC.